Following are 25 T cell receptor beta chains from one sample sequenced in a study of CD8+CD57+ T cells in acquired aplastic anemia. The patients chosen for sequencing had shown expansion of CD8+CD57+ cells (detected by flow cytometry). TCR beta VDJ and CDR3 profiles were obtained from a genomic DNA template. TCRdb re-called the reads through MiXCR, storing one row per CDR3 protein. The sample carries 300,000 or so distinct CDR3 sequences, 56% recorded once. The sample consisted of sorted CD4+, CD8+, or CD8+CD57+ T cells (not recorded which) from PBMCs. These receptors were taken from a human donor with aplastic anemia.

This chain links TRBV29-1 with TRBJ2-7, with TRBD1 as a possible D gene (6 bases). The CDR3 consists of 16 residues. Germline values: CDR1 SQVTM, CDR2 ANQGSEA. V lost 6 bases, J lost 5 bases, and 26 bases lay in between. The CDR3 region has the DNA TGCAGCGTCGAATTTGGGACAACCGGACGATTAAACGAGCAGTACTTC. Encoded protein: CSVEFGTTGRLNEQYF.

This clonotype appeared a few times. The rearrangement joins TRBV5-1 to TRBJ2-1; D is possibly TRBD1 or TRBD2 (7 bases each). The CDR3 is made up of 15 amino acids. From germline, CDR1 is SGHRS and CDR2 YFSETQ. V was shortened by 3 bases and J by 8 bases, with 18 bases between the two germline ends. The CDR3 region is CASSSLLSGGDEQFF. CDR3 nucleotide sequence: TGCGCCAGCAGCTCTTTACTCTCAGGGGGGGATGAGCAGTTCTTC.

The sample holds a few counts of this clonotype. It is likely a read error, because the conserved phenylalanine at the end of the CDR3 is missing. V usage is TRBV18 and J usage is TRBJ2-7; TRBD1 matches 11 bases. V lost 3 bases, J lost 4 bases, and 5 bases stayed unmatched. There are 15 residues in the CDR3. Germline CDR1 is KGHSH and CDR2 is LQKENI. CDR3 sequence: CASSPLGQGAYEQYL. The CDR3, as DNA: TGTGCCAGCTCACCCCTAGGACAGGGGGCTTACGAGCAGTACCTC.

The J gene is TRBJ1-3, the V gene TRBV19; a weak D match, TRBD1 (6 bases). CDR1 is LNHDA, CDR2 SQIVND, per germline (reference sequence). V shed 5 bases and J shed 1 base, with 12 bases lying between them. There are 15 residues in the CDR3. In DNA form, the CDR3 reads TGTGCCAGTAGTCAAAATACAGGGTCTGGAAACACCATATATTTT. It translates to CASSQNTGSGNTIYF.

The chain recombines TRBV24-1 with TRBJ1-5, with TRBD1 matching over 8 bases. The CDR3 is made up of 15 amino acids. In germline, CDR1 is KGHDR, CDR2 SFDVKD. V shed 7 bases, J shed 2 bases, and the junction held 6 bases outside the gene matches. The CDR3 here is CATRGQGFGNQPQHF. CDR3 nucleotides: TGTGCCACCAGAGGACAGGGCTTCGGCAATCAGCCCCAGCATTTT.

As concerns this clonotype: Because the CDR3 is missing its conserved closing phenylalanine or tryptophan, this is likely a read error. The chain recombines TRBV9 with TRBJ1-6, with 8 bases fitting TRBD1. This CDR3 region has 15 residues. Germline CDR1 is SGDLS and CDR2 is YYNGEE. CDR3 region: CASSLTGVNNSPLHC. The CDR3 DNA is TGTGCCAGCAGCCTGACAGGGGTAAATAATTCGCCCCTCCACTGT.

This clonotype was recorded only once. The chain employs TRBV10-1 and TRBJ2-7; D gene unclear. Germline CDR1 and CDR2: WNHNN and SYGVQD (reference sequence). The CDR3 sequence is 12 residues long. V was trimmed by 8 bases and J by 2 bases, leaving 10 bases between them. CDR3 amino acids: CASGRNTYEQYF. The CDR3 DNA is TGCGCCAGCGGACGCAATACCTACGAGCAGTACTTC.

This clonotype came up once. V is TRBV19 and J is TRBJ2-3, with 8 bases fitting TRBD1. Trimming at V came to 5 bases and at J to 4 bases, leaving 11 bases not matched to a gene. This CDR3 spans 16 amino acids. Germline V gene data show CDR1 as LNHDA and CDR2 as SQIVND (reference sequence). CDR3 sequence (DNA): TGTGCCAGTAGTGGGGCCATGACAGGGGTAGCAGATACGCAGTATTTT. Translating gives CASSGAMTGVADTQYF.

The chain is built from TRBV20-1 and TRBJ1-4, with 7 bases that match TRBD1. Germline V gene sequence: CDR1 DFQATT, CDR2 SNEGSKA (reference sequence). V gave up 3 bases and J gave up 6 bases; unmatched junction bases: 4. This CDR3 has 13 amino acids. CDR3 nucleotide sequence: TGCAGTGCTAGTCCCGGGACAGATGAAAAACTGTTTTTT. This encodes CSASPGTDEKLFF.

V and J are TRBV30 and TRBJ2-2, with D perhaps TRBD2 (5 bases). CDR3 length equals 16 residues. The V gene lost 1 base and the J gene lost 0 bases, with 12 bases spanning the gap. From germline, CDR1 is GTSNPN and CDR2 SVGIG (reference sequence). CDR3 residues: CAWSDGKVANTGELFF. For the CDR3, the DNA is TGTGCCTGGAGTGACGGGAAGGTCGCGAACACCGGGGAGCTGTTTTTT.

This chain joins TRBV2 and TRBJ2-1; 9 bases are shared with TRBD2. J lost 4 bases, V lost 1 base, and 5 bases had no gene match. The CDR3 has 16 amino acids. CDR1 is SNHLY, CDR2 FYNNEI, per germline. CDR3 sequence reads: CASSEELAGNYNEQFF. The DNA of the CDR3 is TGTGCCAGCAGTGAAGAACTAGCGGGCAATTACAATGAGCAGTTCTTC.

This chain connects TRBV7-9 to TRBJ2-5; D gene uncertain. Germline V gene data show CDR1 as SEHNR and CDR2 as FQNEAQ (reference sequence). With 2 bases removed from V and 5 bases from J, the gap between germline ends came to 12 bases. This CDR3 comprises 14 residues. In DNA form, the CDR3 reads TGTGCCAGCAGCTTATATCAAGGGTCGGAGACCCAGTACTTC. Its translation: CASSLYQGSETQYF.

This rearrangement joins TRBV7-2 to TRBJ2-7; no reliable D call. Between the trimmed V and J ends, which lost 8 bases and 4 bases, there was a span of 9 bases. The CDR3 runs 11 residues. Per germline, CDR1 SGHTA and CDR2 FQGNSA. CDR3 nucleotides: TGTGCCAGCGGTACGGAATACGAGCAGTACTTC. This codes for CASGTEYEQYF.

This clonotype was seen a handful of times. The rearrangement uses TRBV6-5 and TRBJ2-1; tentative D call: TRBD2 (6 bases). This CDR3 has 15 amino acids. With 4 bases removed from V and 7 bases from J, the gap between germline ends came to 17 bases. Germline-derived CDR1 and CDR2 are MNHEY and SVGAGI. CDR3 sequence: CASSSGTPLWNEQFF. DNA for the CDR3: TGTGCCAGCAGTTCCGGGACTCCCCTCTGGAATGAGCAGTTCTTC.

The J gene is TRBJ2-3, the V gene TRBV7-8; TRBD2 matches 9 bases. The CDR3 covers 15 residues. The germline CDR1 and CDR2 sequences are SGHVS and FQNEAQ. Trimming at V came to 4 bases and at J to 6 bases, leaving 8 bases not matched to a gene. The CDR3 spells CASSWTSAPIDTQYF. CDR3 bases: TGTGCCAGCAGCTGGACTAGCGCACCTATTGATACGCAGTATTTT.

As regards this clonotype: Possible read error: a much larger clone is one base away. This sequence joins TRBV6-1 and TRBJ2-5, with 8 bases aligning to TRBD2. The CDR3 runs to 15 residues. Germline V gene lookup returns CDR1 MNHNS and CDR2 SASEGT. V shed 6 bases, J shed 2 bases, and the junction held 8 bases outside the gene matches. Written as DNA, the CDR3 is TGTGCCAGCAGCGGGGGGGGGGTCAGGCAAGAGACCCAGTACTTC. This gives the protein CASSGGGVRQETQYF.

The genes are TRBV6-1 and TRBJ1-4, with D possibly TRBD1 on 5 matching bases. The CDR3 spans 18 residues. CDR1 is MNHNS and CDR2 is SASEGT in the germline V gene. The ends were cut back, 2 bases at V and 2 bases at J, with 18 bases in the middle. CDR3 in amino acids: CASSERAQGRGTNEKLFF. The CDR3, as DNA: TGTGCCAGCAGTGAAAGGGCGCAGGGCCGGGGGACTAATGAAAAACTGTTTTTT.

This clonotype was counted many times. This chain uses TRBV6-5 with TRBJ1-2; D is perhaps TRBD1 (6 bases). V was pared by 6 bases and J by 4 bases, with 15 bases between. Germline V gives CDR1 MNHEY, CDR2 SVGAGI. CDR3 length equals 14 residues. CDR3: CASSITGRGYGYTF. In nucleotides, the CDR3 is TGTGCCAGCAGCATCACAGGGAGGGGCTATGGCTACACCTTC.

This clonotype was counted only a few times. V and J are TRBV10-3 and TRBJ1-5; the D is unclear. Trimming removed 2 bases at V and 11 bases at J, with 10 bases between. Germline loops: CDR1 ENHRY, CDR2 SYGVKD. This CDR3 is built from 12 residues. The CDR3 loop is CAISENRLTQHF. DNA of the CDR3: TGTGCCATCAGTGAGAATAGGTTGACCCAGCATTTT.

In nucleotides, the CDR3 is TGTGCCAGCAGCGTAAAAGCTGGGACCGGGGAGCTGTTTTTT. Translated: CASSVKAGTGELFF. The chain links TRBV9 to TRBJ2-2; D gene ambiguous. The CDR3 loop spans 14 amino acids. Trimming took off 1 base at V and 5 bases at J, with 9 bases between the two ends. In germline, CDR1 is SGDLS, CDR2 YYNGEE.

This chain links TRBV2 with TRBJ1-4; perhaps TRBD1 as D (6 bases). The V gene lost 4 bases and the J gene lost 0 bases, with 9 bases spanning the gap. Looked up from germline, CDR1 is SNHLY and CDR2 is FYNNEI. CDR3 length: 15 residues. The CDR3: CASSGQGTTNEKLFF. The CDR3 bases are TGTGCCAGCAGTGGCCAGGGGACAACTAATGAAAAACTGTTTTTT.

This chain uses TRBV20-1 with TRBJ2-1; TRBD2 matches at 12 bases. This CDR3 region has 14 residues. The J segment lost 10 bases and the V segment lost 2 bases, leaving 6 bases of the junction unmatched. From germline, CDR1 is DFQATT and CDR2 SNEGSKA (reference sequence). The DNA of the CDR3 is TGCAGTGCTAGACTAGCGGGGGGGCCGCGAGAGCAGTTCTTC. Translated, it gives CSARLAGGPREQFF.

The CDR3 DNA follows: TGTGCCATCGAGGGGGACTACGAGCAGTACTTC. Protein: CAIEGDYEQYF. The gene calls are TRBV10-3 and TRBJ2-7; a weak D match, TRBD1 (6 bases). Trimming shortened V by 8 bases and J by 3 bases, and 8 bases separated the two germline ends. This CDR3 spans 11 amino acids. Germline CDR1 ENHRY, CDR2 SYGVKD.

This clonotype was seen ten or more times. The chain joins TRBV2 to TRBJ1-1, with 11 positions matching TRBD1. The trim removed 7 bases at V and 4 bases at J, leaving 8 bases unmatched. This CDR3 is 15 amino acids long. Germline V CDR1 and CDR2: SNHLY, FYNNEI. The CDR3 DNA reads TGTGCCAGCACCCGGGACAGGGGGGGGGGCACTGAAGCTTTCTTT. Amino acid sequence: CASTRDRGGGTEAFF.

This CDR3 is CASSSNGQGQYGYTF. The CDR3 DNA reads TGTGCCAGCAGCTCGAACGGACAGGGGCAATATGGCTACACCTTC. The chain couples TRBV7-2 to TRBJ1-2, with 9 bases that match TRBD1. The trim removed 4 bases at V and 5 bases at J, leaving 8 bases unmatched. This CDR3 is 15 amino acids long. In germline, CDR1 is SGHTA, CDR2 FQGNSA.